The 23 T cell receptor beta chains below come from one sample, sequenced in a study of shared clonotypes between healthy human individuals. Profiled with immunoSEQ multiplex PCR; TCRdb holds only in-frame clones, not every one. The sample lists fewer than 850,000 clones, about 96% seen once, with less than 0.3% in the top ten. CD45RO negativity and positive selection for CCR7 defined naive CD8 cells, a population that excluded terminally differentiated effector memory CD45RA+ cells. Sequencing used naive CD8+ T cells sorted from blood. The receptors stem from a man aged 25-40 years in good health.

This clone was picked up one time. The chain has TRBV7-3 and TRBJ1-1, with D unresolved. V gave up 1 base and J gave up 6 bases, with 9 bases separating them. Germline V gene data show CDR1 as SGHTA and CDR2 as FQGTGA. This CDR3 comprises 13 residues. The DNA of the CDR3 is TGTGCCAGCAGCTTAAAGTGGGAATCTGAAGCTTTCTTT. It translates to CASSLKWESEAFF.

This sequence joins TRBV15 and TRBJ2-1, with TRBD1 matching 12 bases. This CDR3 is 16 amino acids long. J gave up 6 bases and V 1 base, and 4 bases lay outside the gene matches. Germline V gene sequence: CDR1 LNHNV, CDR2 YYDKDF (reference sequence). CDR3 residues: CATSRVGQGAGNEQFF. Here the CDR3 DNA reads TGTGCCACCAGCAGAGTGGGACAGGGGGCAGGCAATGAGCAGTTCTTC.

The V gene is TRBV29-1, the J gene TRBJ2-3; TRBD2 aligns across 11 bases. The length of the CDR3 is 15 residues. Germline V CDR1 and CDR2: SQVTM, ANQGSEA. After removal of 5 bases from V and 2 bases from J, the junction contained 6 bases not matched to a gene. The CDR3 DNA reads TGCAGCGTTTCAACGACTAGCGGGGTCACAGATACGCAGTATTTT. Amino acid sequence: CSVSTTSGVTDTQYF.

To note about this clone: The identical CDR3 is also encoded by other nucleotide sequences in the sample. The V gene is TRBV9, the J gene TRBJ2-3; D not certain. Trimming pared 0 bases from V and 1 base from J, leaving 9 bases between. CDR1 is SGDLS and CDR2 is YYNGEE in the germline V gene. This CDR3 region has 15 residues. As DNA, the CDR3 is TGTGCCAGCAGCGTAGAAGGTAGAGGCACAGATACGCAGTATTTT. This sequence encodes CASSVEGRGTDTQYF.

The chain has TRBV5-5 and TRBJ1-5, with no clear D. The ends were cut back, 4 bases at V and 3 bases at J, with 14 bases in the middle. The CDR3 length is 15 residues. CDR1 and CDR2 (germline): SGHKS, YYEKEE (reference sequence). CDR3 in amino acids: CASSKDPTHNQPQHF. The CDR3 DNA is TGTGCCAGCAGCAAGGACCCGACTCACAATCAGCCCCAGCATTTT.

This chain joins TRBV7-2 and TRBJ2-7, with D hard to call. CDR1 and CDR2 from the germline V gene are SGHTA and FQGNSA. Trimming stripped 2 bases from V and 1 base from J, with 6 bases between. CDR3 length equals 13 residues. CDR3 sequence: CASSLTRSYEQYF. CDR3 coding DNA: TGTGCCAGCAGCTTAACCCGATCCTACGAGCAGTACTTC.

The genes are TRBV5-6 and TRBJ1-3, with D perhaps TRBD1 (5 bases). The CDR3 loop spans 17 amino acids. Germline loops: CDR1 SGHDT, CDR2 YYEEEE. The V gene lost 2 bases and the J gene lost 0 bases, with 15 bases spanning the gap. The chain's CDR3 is CASSLSGTASSGNTIYF. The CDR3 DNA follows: TGTGCCAGCAGCTTATCCGGGACGGCCAGCTCTGGAAACACCATATATTTT.

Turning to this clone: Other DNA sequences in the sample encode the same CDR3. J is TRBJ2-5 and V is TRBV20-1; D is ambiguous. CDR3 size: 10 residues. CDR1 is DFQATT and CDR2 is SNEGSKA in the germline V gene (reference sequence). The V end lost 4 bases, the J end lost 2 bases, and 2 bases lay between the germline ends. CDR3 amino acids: CSATQETQYF. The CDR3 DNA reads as TGCAGTGCTACACAAGAGACCCAGTACTTC.

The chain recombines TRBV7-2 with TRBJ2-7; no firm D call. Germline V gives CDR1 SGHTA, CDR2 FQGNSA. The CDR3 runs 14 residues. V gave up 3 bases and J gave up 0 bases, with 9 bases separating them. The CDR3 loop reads CASSFDSNSYEQYF. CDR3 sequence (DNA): TGTGCCAGCAGCTTTGACTCAAACTCCTACGAGCAGTACTTC.

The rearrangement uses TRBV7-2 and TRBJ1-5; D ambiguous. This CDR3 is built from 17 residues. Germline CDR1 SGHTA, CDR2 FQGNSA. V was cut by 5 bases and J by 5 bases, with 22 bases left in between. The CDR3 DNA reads TGTGCCAGCAGCCTAAGTGTGGGGTGGCAAGGAGATCAGCCCCAGCATTTT. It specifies CASSLSVGWQGDQPQHF.

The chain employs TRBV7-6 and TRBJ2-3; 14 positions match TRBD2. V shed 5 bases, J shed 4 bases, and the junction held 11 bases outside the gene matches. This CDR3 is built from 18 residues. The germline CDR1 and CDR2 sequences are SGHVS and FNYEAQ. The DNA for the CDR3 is TGTGCCAGCAGCCCGCGGACTAGCGGGAGGCCCATTGCAGATACGCAGTATTTT. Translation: CASSPRTSGRPIADTQYF.

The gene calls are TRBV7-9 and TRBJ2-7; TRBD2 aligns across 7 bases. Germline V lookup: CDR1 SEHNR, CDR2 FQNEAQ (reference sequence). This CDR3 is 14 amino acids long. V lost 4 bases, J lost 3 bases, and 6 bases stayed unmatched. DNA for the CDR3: TGTGCCAGCAGCTCCAGGGAGGGAAACTACGAGCAGTACTTC. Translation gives CASSSREGNYEQYF.

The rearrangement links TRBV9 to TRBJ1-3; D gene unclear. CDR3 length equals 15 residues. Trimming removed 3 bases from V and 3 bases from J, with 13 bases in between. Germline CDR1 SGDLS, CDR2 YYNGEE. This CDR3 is CASSAGRGVGNTIYF. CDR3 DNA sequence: TGTGCCAGCAGCGCCGGGCGCGGGGTTGGAAACACCATATATTTT.

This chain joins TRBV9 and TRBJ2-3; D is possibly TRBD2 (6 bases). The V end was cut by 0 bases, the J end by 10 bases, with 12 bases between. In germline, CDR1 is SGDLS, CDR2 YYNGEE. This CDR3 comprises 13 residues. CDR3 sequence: CASSVVSPGAQYF. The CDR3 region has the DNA TGTGCCAGCAGCGTAGTGTCGCCGGGGGCGCAGTATTTT.

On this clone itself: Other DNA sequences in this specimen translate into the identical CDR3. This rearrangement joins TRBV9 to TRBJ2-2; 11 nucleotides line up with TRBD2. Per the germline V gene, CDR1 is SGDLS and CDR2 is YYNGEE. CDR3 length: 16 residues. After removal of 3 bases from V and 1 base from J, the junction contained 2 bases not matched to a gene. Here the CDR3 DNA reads TGTGCCAGCAGCGGGGGACTAGCGGAGAACACCGGGGAGCTGTTTTTT. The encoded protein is CASSGGLAENTGELFF.

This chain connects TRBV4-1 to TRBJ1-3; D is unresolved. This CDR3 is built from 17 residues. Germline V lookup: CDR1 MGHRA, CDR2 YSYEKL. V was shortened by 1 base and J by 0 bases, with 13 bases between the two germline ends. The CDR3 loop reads CASSQGSVLFSGNTIYF. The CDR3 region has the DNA TGCGCCAGCAGCCAAGGTTCAGTGCTCTTCTCTGGAAACACCATATATTTT.

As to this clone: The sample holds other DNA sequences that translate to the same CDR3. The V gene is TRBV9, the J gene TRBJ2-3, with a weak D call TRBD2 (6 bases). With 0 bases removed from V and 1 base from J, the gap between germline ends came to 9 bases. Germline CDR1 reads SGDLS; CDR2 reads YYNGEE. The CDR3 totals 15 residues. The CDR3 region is CASSVGGVGTDTQYF. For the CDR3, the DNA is TGTGCCAGCAGCGTAGGGGGGGTGGGCACAGATACGCAGTATTTT.

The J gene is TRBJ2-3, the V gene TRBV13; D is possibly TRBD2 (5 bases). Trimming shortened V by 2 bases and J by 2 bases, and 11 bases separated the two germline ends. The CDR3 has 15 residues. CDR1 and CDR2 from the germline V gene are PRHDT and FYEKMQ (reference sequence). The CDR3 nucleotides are TGTGCCAGCAGCTTAAGACTATTGAACACAGATACGCAGTATTTT. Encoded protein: CASSLRLLNTDTQYF.

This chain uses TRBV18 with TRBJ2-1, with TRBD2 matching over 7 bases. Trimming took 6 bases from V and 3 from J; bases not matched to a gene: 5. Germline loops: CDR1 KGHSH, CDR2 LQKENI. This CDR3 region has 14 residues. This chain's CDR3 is CASSWGGNYNEQFF. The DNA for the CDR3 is TGTGCCAGCTCTTGGGGGGGAAACTACAATGAGCAGTTCTTC.

The CDR3 bases are TGTGCCAGCAGCACGGACAGTCATAACTATGGCTACACCTTC. It yields the protein CASSTDSHNYGYTF. The chain links TRBV9 to TRBJ1-2; possible D gene TRBD1, 6 bases. In germline, CDR1 is SGDLS, CDR2 YYNGEE. The V end was cut by 4 bases, the J end by 1 base, with 11 bases between. This CDR3 is built from 14 residues.

Here the CDR3 reads CSVEDPDFSTDTQYF. In DNA, the CDR3 is TGCAGCGTTGAAGATCCCGACTTCTCTACAGATACGCAGTATTTT. The chain uses TRBV29-1 and TRBJ2-3, with D hard to call. The ends were cut back, 0 bases at V and 3 bases at J, with 13 bases in the middle. The CDR3 consists of 15 residues. The germline CDR1 and CDR2 sequences are SQVTM and ANQGSEA.

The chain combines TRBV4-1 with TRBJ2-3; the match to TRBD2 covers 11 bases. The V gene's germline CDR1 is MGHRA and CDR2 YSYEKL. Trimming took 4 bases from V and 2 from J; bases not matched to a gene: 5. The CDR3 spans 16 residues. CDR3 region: CASSREGLADTDTQYF. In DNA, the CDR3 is TGCGCCAGCAGCCGAGAGGGACTAGCGGACACAGATACGCAGTATTTT.

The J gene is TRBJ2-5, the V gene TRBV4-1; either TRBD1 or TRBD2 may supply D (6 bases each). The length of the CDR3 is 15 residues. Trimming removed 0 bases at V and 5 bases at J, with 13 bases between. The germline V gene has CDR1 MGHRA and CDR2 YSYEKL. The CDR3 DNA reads TGCGCCAGCAGCCAAGACGGGGGCGGTTGGGAGACCCAGTACTTC. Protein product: CASSQDGGGWETQYF.